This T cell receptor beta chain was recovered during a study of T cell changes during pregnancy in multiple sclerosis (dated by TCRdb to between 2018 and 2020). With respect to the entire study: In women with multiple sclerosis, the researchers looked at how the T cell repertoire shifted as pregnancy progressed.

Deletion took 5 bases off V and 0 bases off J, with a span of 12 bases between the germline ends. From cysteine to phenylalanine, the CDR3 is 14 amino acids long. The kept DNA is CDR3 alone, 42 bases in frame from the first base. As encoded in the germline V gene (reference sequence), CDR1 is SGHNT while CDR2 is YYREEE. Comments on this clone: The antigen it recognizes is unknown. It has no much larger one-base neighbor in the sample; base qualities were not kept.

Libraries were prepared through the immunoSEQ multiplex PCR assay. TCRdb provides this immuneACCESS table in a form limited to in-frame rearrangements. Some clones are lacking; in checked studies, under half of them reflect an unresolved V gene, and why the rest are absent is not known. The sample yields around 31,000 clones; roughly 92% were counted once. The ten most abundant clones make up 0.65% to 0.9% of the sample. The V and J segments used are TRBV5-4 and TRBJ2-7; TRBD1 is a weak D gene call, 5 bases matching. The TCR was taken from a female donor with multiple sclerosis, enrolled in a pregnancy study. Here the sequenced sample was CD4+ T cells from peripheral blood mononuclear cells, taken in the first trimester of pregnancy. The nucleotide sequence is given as TGTGCCAGCAGGCCCGACAGTAGCTCCTACGAGCAGTACTTC. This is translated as CASRPDSSSYEQYF.